One and the same sample provided the 28 T cell receptor beta chains below, sequenced in a study of cytomegalovirus exposure and HLA in healthy donors. Use of 60 Vbeta and 13 Jbeta primers characterized the PCR. Data came from immunoSEQ multiplex PCR; TCRdb stores just in-frame clones and leaves some out. The sample shows about 65,000 clones, about four fifths of them seen only once. Sequencing used PBMCs. These receptors all stem from a woman in her twenties or thirties in good health and CMV-seronegative.

As concerns this clone: An end of the junction differs from the germline gene, which may be a read error. The V gene is TRBV30, the J gene TRBJ1-2; D gene uncertain. Germline values: CDR1 GTSNPN, CDR2 SVGIG (reference sequence). The CDR3 runs 12 residues. The CDR3 sequence is CAWSVGGPIRDF. The CDR3 DNA reads as TGTGCCTGGAGTGTAGGCGGCCCGATCCGGGACTTC. The full variable domain, in which reference TRBV30 and TRBJ1-2 provide the parts outside the CDR3, is SQTIHQWPATLVQPVGSPLSLECTVEGTSNPNLYWYRQAAGRGLQLLFYSVGIGQISSEVPQNLSASRPQDRQFILSSKKLLLSDSGFYLCAWSVGGPIRDFGSGTRLTVV.

This clone showed up just a few times. J is TRBJ2-3 and V is TRBV27; a weak D match, TRBD2 (6 bases). The CDR3 contains 14 residues. Between the trimmed V and J ends, which lost 7 bases and 1 base, there was a span of 12 bases. Germline CDR1 is MNHEY and CDR2 is SMNVEV (reference sequence). CDR3 loop: CASKAREGTDTQYF. DNA of the CDR3: TGTGCCAGCAAGGCCAGGGAGGGCACAGATACGCAGTATTTT.

This clone came up a few times. The V gene is TRBV19, the J gene TRBJ2-7; the D gene is possibly TRBD1 (5 bases). This CDR3 is built from 14 residues. The germline CDR1 and CDR2 sequences are LNHDA and SQIVND (reference sequence). Trimming removed 6 bases from V and 2 bases from J, with 14 bases in between. DNA for the CDR3: TGTGCCAGTAGGCCCGACAGTTTAACCTACGAGCAGTACTTC. Its protein product is CASRPDSLTYEQYF.

This chain links TRBV19 with TRBJ2-7, with D maybe TRBD1 (6 bases). The CDR3 loop spans 13 amino acids. V was clipped by 3 bases and J by 4 bases, with 10 bases between them. Germline V gene lookup returns CDR1 LNHDA and CDR2 SQIVND (reference sequence). The CDR3 region is CASSIDRTYEQYF. Written as DNA, the CDR3 is TGTGCCAGTAGTATTGACAGGACGTACGAGCAGTACTTC. Full variable domain (remainder filled in from reference TRBV19 and TRBJ2-7): DGGITQSPKYLFRKEGQNVTLSCEQNLNHDAMYWYRQDPGQGLRLIYYSQIVNDFQKGDIAEGYSVSREKKESFPLTVTSAQKNPTAFYLCASSIDRTYEQYFGPGTRLTVT.

The CDR3 sequence: CASSQGRRGSGNTIYF. Here the CDR3 DNA reads TGTGCCAGCAGCCAAGGAAGGCGGGGATCTGGAAACACCATATATTTT. The chain recombines TRBV14 with TRBJ1-3; D ambiguous. Germline V gives CDR1 SGHDN, CDR2 FVKESK. CDR3 length: 16 amino acids. The V gene lost 1 base and the J gene lost 1 base, with 11 bases spanning the gap.

The rearrangement uses TRBV28 and TRBJ1-6, with TRBD1 as a possible D gene (5 bases). Per germline, CDR1 MDHEN and CDR2 SYDVKM. V shed 3 bases and J shed 2 bases, with 11 bases lying between them. The CDR3 runs 16 residues. The CDR3 region is CASSFRGEAYNSPLHF. As DNA, the CDR3 is TGTGCCAGCAGTTTCAGAGGGGAGGCCTATAATTCACCCCTCCACTTT.

The rearrangement joins TRBV2 to TRBJ2-2; 7 bases align to TRBD2. Trimming at V came to 6 bases and at J to 0 bases, leaving 7 bases not matched to a gene. The CDR3 is 16 residues long. Per the germline V gene, CDR1 is SNHLY and CDR2 is FYNNEI. DNA of the CDR3: TGTGCCAGCAGGAAGGCCGGGACTACGAACACCGGGGAGCTGTTTTTT. This codes for CASRKAGTTNTGELFF.

This clone has just one count. The chain carries TRBV28 and TRBJ1-5, with D perhaps matching TRBD1 (5 bases). Germline CDR1 MDHEN, CDR2 SYDVKM. V was shortened by 7 bases and J by 2 bases, with 6 bases between the two germline ends. This CDR3 has 12 amino acids. The DNA for the CDR3 is TGTGCCAGCAAAGGGGGCAATCAGCCCCAGCATTTT. This codes for CASKGGNQPQHF.

A remark on this clone: Other DNA sequences in the same sample also yield this CDR3. The chain uses TRBV7-9 and TRBJ2-7; tentative D call: TRBD1 (6 bases). Trimming stripped 5 bases from V and 4 bases from J, with 9 bases between. Looked up from germline, CDR1 is SEHNR and CDR2 is FQNEAQ (reference sequence). The length of the CDR3 is 12 residues. CDR3 residues: CASSPTGYEQYF. DNA for the CDR3: TGTGCCAGCAGCCCCACAGGGTACGAGCAGTACTTC.

The CDR3 loop reads CASSRQGGYEQYF. The CDR3, as DNA: TGTGCCAGCAGCAGACAGGGGGGGTACGAGCAGTACTTC. J is TRBJ2-7 and V is TRBV28; 9 nucleotides match TRBD1. The J segment lost 4 bases and the V segment lost 6 bases, leaving 4 bases of the junction unmatched. This CDR3 region has 13 residues. Germline assignment: CDR1 MDHEN and CDR2 SYDVKM.

The chain combines TRBV6-5 with TRBJ1-6; no clear D gene. Between the trimmed V and J ends, which lost 4 bases and 7 bases, there was a span of 8 bases. In germline, CDR1 is MNHEY, CDR2 SVGAGI. This CDR3 contains 13 residues. The CDR3 sequence is CASSSGGNSPLHF. CDR3 nucleotide sequence: TGTGCCAGCAGTTCAGGAGGAAATTCACCCCTCCACTTT.

This clone was picked up one time. The chain combines TRBV4-1 with TRBJ2-5; TRBD2 is a possible D gene (5 bases). Per germline, CDR1 MGHRA and CDR2 YSYEKL. This CDR3 spans 17 amino acids. V was pared by 4 bases and J by 1 base, with 19 bases between. The CDR3 protein is CASSRQWRQEGQETQYF. DNA of the CDR3: TGCGCCAGCAGCCGGCAATGGAGGCAGGAAGGCCAAGAGACCCAGTACTTC.

V gene TRBV4-1 combines with J gene TRBJ2-7; D gene unclear. The CDR3 loop spans 15 amino acids. The germline V gene encodes CDR1 MGHRA and CDR2 YSYEKL. Trimming removed 0 bases at V and 3 bases at J, with 12 bases between. The CDR3 protein is CASSQDITKYYEQYF. For the CDR3, the DNA is TGCGCCAGCAGCCAAGATATAACTAAATACTACGAGCAGTACTTC.

The chain carries TRBV10-3 and TRBJ2-7; 7 bases agree with TRBD2. The germline V gene has CDR1 ENHRY and CDR2 SYGVKD. The length of the CDR3 is 12 residues. The V segment lost 6 bases and the J segment 5 bases; nucleotides outside the gene matches: 4. The CDR3 region has the DNA TGTGCCATCAGCAGGGAGGGCGACGAGCAGTACTTC. Amino acid sequence: CAISREGDEQYF.

The CDR3 DNA reads as TGTGCCAGCAGCCCCGGGGAAGGTGGCTACACCTTC. This gives the protein CASSPGEGGYTF. V gene TRBV7-3 combines with J gene TRBJ1-2; D ambiguous. The V gene's germline CDR1 is SGHTA and CDR2 FQGTGA. V lost 5 bases and J 7 bases, leaving 11 bases between the germline ends. This CDR3 is 12 amino acids long. Using reference TRBV7-3 and TRBJ1-2 for the parts outside the CDR3, the full variable domain is GAGVSQTPSNKVTEKGKYVELRCDPISGHTALYWYRQSLGQGPEFLIYFQGTGAADDSGLPNDRFFAVRPEGSVSTLKIQRTERGDSAVYLCASSPGEGGYTFGSGTRLTVV.

This clone turned up a few times. The V call is TRBV7-2, the J call TRBJ1-6, with TRBD1 identical over 12 bases. Germline V gene data show CDR1 as SGHTA and CDR2 as FQGNSA. The J segment lost 8 bases and the V segment lost 6 bases, leaving 11 bases of the junction unmatched. The CDR3 covers 17 residues. CDR3 in amino acids: CASSLPPGQGAHSPLHF. CDR3 nucleotide sequence: TGTGCCAGCAGTCTCCCTCCGGGACAGGGGGCCCATTCACCCCTCCACTTT. Together with reference TRBV7-2 and TRBJ1-6, the CDR3 gives the full variable domain: GAGVSQSPSNKVTEKGKDVELRCDPISGHTALYWYRQSLGQGLEFLIYFQGNSAPDKSGLPSDRFSAERTGGSVSTLTIQRTQQEDSAVYLCASSLPPGQGAHSPLHFGNGTRLTVT.

This rearrangement joins TRBV6-5 to TRBJ2-1, with 10 nucleotides matching TRBD2. Per the germline V gene, CDR1 is MNHEY and CDR2 is SVGAGI. This CDR3 is built from 15 residues. V shed 10 bases, J shed 7 bases, and the junction held 13 bases outside the gene matches. This CDR3 reads CATEAAGGARNEQFF. CDR3 in DNA: TGTGCCACCGAGGCAGCGGGAGGGGCCAGGAATGAGCAGTTCTTC.

This clone was detected only a few times. The chain uses TRBV28 and TRBJ2-7; 7 nucleotides agree with TRBD1. This CDR3 spans 15 amino acids. Germline CDR1 reads MDHEN; CDR2 reads SYDVKM. With 2 bases clipped from V and 3 bases from J, the junction kept 7 bases outside the gene matches. The chain's CDR3 is CASSLPNRGSYEQYF. CDR3 nucleotides: TGTGCCAGCAGTTTACCTAACAGGGGTAGCTACGAGCAGTACTTC.

This clone has more than one count but fewer than ten. The chain couples TRBV28 to TRBJ1-3; D call uncertain. The ends were cut back, 6 bases at V and 0 bases at J, with 12 bases in the middle. From germline, CDR1 is MDHEN and CDR2 SYDVKM. The CDR3 runs 15 residues. CDR3 sequence reads: CASRGDGSSGNTIYF. DNA for the CDR3: TGTGCCAGCAGGGGAGACGGGAGCTCTGGAAACACCATATATTTT.

The V and J genes are TRBV7-2 and TRBJ2-1; 8 nucleotides match TRBD2. Per germline, CDR1 SGHTA and CDR2 FQGNSA. After removal of 5 bases from V and 8 bases from J, the junction contained 14 bases not matched to a gene. The CDR3 contains 16 residues. CDR3 loop: CASSQSGGLLRDEQFF. CDR3 nucleotides: TGTGCCAGCAGCCAAAGCGGGGGTCTCCTTCGGGATGAGCAGTTCTTC.

The rearrangement links TRBV6-1 to TRBJ1-1; no firm D call. V was clipped by 6 bases and J by 8 bases, with 13 bases between them. The CDR3 is 12 residues long. Germline V gives CDR1 MNHNS, CDR2 SASEGT. The CDR3 reads CASRVTFIEAFF. The DNA for the CDR3 is TGTGCCAGCAGGGTTACATTTATCGAAGCTTTCTTT.

The chain links TRBV9 to TRBJ2-2; the match to TRBD1 covers 7 bases. The trim removed 3 bases at V and 10 bases at J, leaving 9 bases unmatched. There are 14 residues in the CDR3. The germline V gene encodes CDR1 SGDLS and CDR2 YYNGEE. The DNA of the CDR3 is TGTGCCAGCAGCGCTCGGACAGGATTATCGGAGCTGTTTTTT. Translation gives CASSARTGLSELFF.

This clone has more than one count but fewer than ten. The CDR3 sequence is CASSEVWTGSQKLFF. CDR3 bases: TGTGCCAGCAGTGAGGTCTGGACAGGGAGCCAAAAACTGTTTTTT. J is TRBJ1-4 and V is TRBV6-1, with 8 bases fitting TRBD1. The CDR3 spans 15 residues. With 3 bases clipped from V and 9 bases from J, the junction kept 9 bases outside the gene matches. Germline CDR1 MNHNS, CDR2 SASEGT.

The chain is built from TRBV15 and TRBJ2-1; 11 bases line up with TRBD2. Trimming took 6 bases from V and 2 from J; bases not matched to a gene: 6. Per the germline V gene, CDR1 is LNHNV and CDR2 is YYDKDF (reference sequence). This CDR3 spans 16 amino acids. The CDR3 loop is CATRPSGRPTYNEQFF. In nucleotides, the CDR3 is TGTGCCACCAGGCCTAGCGGGAGGCCCACCTACAATGAGCAGTTCTTC.

This clone has a handful of counts. V is TRBV7-2 and J is TRBJ1-2; weak D call: TRBD1 (5 bases). Germline loops: CDR1 SGHTA, CDR2 FQGNSA. This CDR3 comprises 13 residues. Trimming took 1 base from V and 5 from J, leaving 8 bases between them. As DNA, the CDR3 is TGTGCCAGCAGCTTAGACAGGAAATATGGCTACACCTTC. Amino acids: CASSLDRKYGYTF.

Concerning this clone: The junction differs from germline at one of its ends, possibly a read error. V usage is TRBV2 and J usage is TRBJ2-3; no firm D call. Looked up from germline, CDR1 is SNHLY and CDR2 is FYNNEI. CDR3 size: 15 residues. CDR3 in amino acids: CASSGQAIYTDTQYF. The CDR3 DNA follows: TGTGCCAGCAGTGGGCAGGCCATATACACAGACACGCAGTATTTT.

In its sample, this clone was seen once. This sequence joins TRBV28 and TRBJ1-4; D unresolved. Between the trimmed V and J ends, which lost 6 bases and 2 bases, there was a span of 10 bases. CDR3 length: 14 amino acids. Germline CDR1 MDHEN, CDR2 SYDVKM. CDR3 nucleotides: TGTGCCAGCAGACCCGACGGGACTAATGAAAAACTGTTTTTT. This sequence encodes CASRPDGTNEKLFF.

The rearrangement links TRBV5-1 to TRBJ2-1; 9 nucleotides match TRBD1. V trimming: 7 bases; J trimming: 7 bases; junction bases outside the gene matches: 9. Germline CDR1 SGHRS, CDR2 YFSETQ. This CDR3 region has 14 residues. CDR3 residues: CASGAGTGTNEQFF. CDR3 DNA: TGCGCCAGCGGTGCCGGGACAGGGACTAATGAGCAGTTCTTC. Based on the CDR3 plus reference TRBV5-1 and TRBJ2-1, the full variable domain is KAGVTQTPRYLIKTRGQQVTLSCSPISGHRSVSWYQQTPGQGLQFLFEYFSETQRNKGNFPGRFSGRQFSNSRSEMNVSTLELGDSALYLCASGAGTGTNEQFFGPGTRLTVL.